The clone carrying this T cell receptor beta chain came up a few times. The CDR3 is 19 amino acids. Trimming at V came to 4 bases and at J to 0 bases, leaving 7 bases not matched to a gene. Germline values: CDR1 LGHDT, CDR2 YNNKEL (reference sequence). The TCRbeta library was prepared with unique molecular identifiers. Using its own MiXCR run on the PCR reads, TCRdb lists one record per CDR3 protein. In the table there are roughly 350,000 distinct CDR3 sequences, 10% to 13% of which are singletons. These data belong to a study of T-cell reconstitution after alpha-beta-depleted transplantation in children.

This sequence originates from a human donor who donated a stem cell graft to a child with acute lymphoblastic leukemia. The sample was PBMCs from the stem cell graft donor, taken from the stem cell graft. The chain links TRBV3-1 to TRBJ2-6; 12 nucleotides match TRBD2. Here the CDR3 DNA reads TGTGCCAGCAGCCCTGGACTAGCGGGGCTGGACTCTGGGGCCAACGTCCTGACTTTC. It translates to CASSPGLAGLDSGANVLTF.